This is a list of T cell receptor beta chains from one sample in a study of T cells in Graves' hyperthyroidism and ophthalmopathy. TCRdb ran MiXCR on the multiplex PCR reads and lists one entry per CDR3 protein. The table lists a few hundred thousand distinct CDR3 sequences, less than 25% of them singletons, with around a quarter in the top ten. The sample taken for sequencing was blood. The receptors were sampled from a man aged 18 to 29 with Graves' hyperthyroidism. The CDR3 runs from the conserved cysteine through the conserved F or W. Size is omitted from some rows. Given values are once, few, many or a class for expanded clones.

J: TRBJ1-5
V: TRBV20-1
size: many
CDR3: CSARGGAGNQPQHF

J: TRBJ2-2
V: TRBV11-1
size: many
CDR3: CASSVRQGGRTGELFF

J: TRBJ1-2
V: TRBV19
size: many
CDR3: CASSIWGGYGYTF

J: TRBJ1-5
V: TRBV3-1
size: NA
CDR3: CASSPTRYSNQPQHF

J: TRBJ1-5
V: TRBV6-1
size: NA
CDR3: CASSEGARVQPQHF

J: TRBJ1-1
V: TRBV6-1
size: many
CDR3: CASSEGRAGAFF

J: TRBJ1-6
V: TRBV27
size: few
CDR3: CASNQRGTGNSPLHF

J: TRBJ1-2
V: TRBV6-1
size: many
CDR3: CASKARGIYGYTF

J: TRBJ2-5
V: TRBV9
size: many
CDR3: CASSEGVEETQYF

J: TRBJ1-1
V: TRBV7-9
size: NA
CDR3: CASSESTSTEAFF

J: TRBJ2-7
V: TRBV12-3/TRBV12-4
size: many
CDR3: CASSLKGTYEQYF

J: TRBJ1-5
V: TRBV9
size: NA
CDR3: CASSPSGTRMPQHF

J: TRBJ2-7
V: TRBV11-3
size: few
CDR3: CASSLDAVGRVEQYF

J: TRBJ2-7
V: TRBV13
size: many
CDR3: CASSLRVGGPLDEQYF

J: TRBJ2-1
V: TRBV27
size: NA
CDR3: CASSLGESSYNEQFF

J: TRBJ2-7
V: TRBV24-1
size: few
CDR3: CATSTGTGYYF

J: TRBJ2-7
V: TRBV6-5
size: many
CDR3: CASSYDGTYEQYF

J: TRBJ2-7
V: TRBV12-3/TRBV12-4
size: few
CDR3: CASSFLQSYDQYF

J: TRBJ2-7
V: TRBV28
size: many
CDR3: CASSSLEGPSSYEQYF

J: TRBJ2-7
V: TRBV29-1
size: few
CDR3: CSVETDPSSYEQYF

J: TRBJ2-5
V: TRBV20-1
size: once
CDR3: CSARDRTEETQYF

J: TRBJ1-2
V: TRBV10-3
size: many
CDR3: CAIRGTGAPNYGYTF

J: TRBJ1-5
V: TRBV28
size: many
CDR3: CATLVRGGQPQHF

J: TRBJ1-2
V: TRBV18
size: many
CDR3: CASSPSHPGGYGYTF

J: TRBJ2-7
V: TRBV2
size: many
CDR3: CASSGAGTHEQYF

J: TRBJ2-7
V: TRBV15
size: many
CDR3: CATSRVRRGDEQYF

J: TRBJ1-1
V: TRBV28
size: many
CDR3: CASSLMGQGKNTEAFF

J: TRBJ2-4
V: TRBV11-2
size: NA
CDR3: CASSLGTGRENIQYF

J: TRBJ1-1
V: TRBV6-2/TRBV6-3
size: NA
CDR3: CASRRVGWPEAFF

J: TRBJ2-7
V: TRBV10-3
size: many
CDR3: CAIRNRLDSPLNEQYF

J: TRBJ2-7
V: TRBV30
size: NA
CDR3: CAWSVRAYNEQYF